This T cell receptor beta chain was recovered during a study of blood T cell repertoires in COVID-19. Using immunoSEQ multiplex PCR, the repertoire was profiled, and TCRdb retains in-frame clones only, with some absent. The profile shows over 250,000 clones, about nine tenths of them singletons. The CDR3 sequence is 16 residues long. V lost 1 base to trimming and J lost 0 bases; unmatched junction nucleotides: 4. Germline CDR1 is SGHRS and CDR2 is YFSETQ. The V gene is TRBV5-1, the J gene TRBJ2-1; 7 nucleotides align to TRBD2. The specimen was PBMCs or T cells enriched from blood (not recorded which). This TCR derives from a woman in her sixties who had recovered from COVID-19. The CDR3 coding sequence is TGCGCCAGCAGCTTGCTGGGGGGGGGCTCCTACAATGAGCAGTTCTTC. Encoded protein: CASSLLGGGSYNEQFF. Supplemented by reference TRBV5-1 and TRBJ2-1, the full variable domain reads KAGVTQTPRYLIKTRGQQVTLSCSPISGHRSVSWYQQTPGQGLQFLFEYFSETQRNKGNFPGRFSGRQFSNSRSEMNVSTLELGDSALYLCASSLLGGGSYNEQFFGPGTRLTVL.